The 11 T cell receptor beta chains given below trace back to one sample, sequenced in a study of blood T cell repertoires in COVID-19. Libraries were prepared by immunoSEQ multiplex PCR; TCRdb keeps only in-frame clonotypes and omits some of them. Among 400,000 to 450,000 clones listed, 80% to 90% were seen once. The material sequenced was PBMCs or T cells enriched from blood (not recorded which). All receptors derive from a man aged 25 to 40 who had recovered from COVID-19.

This clone is a singleton in its sample. This rearrangement joins TRBV2 to TRBJ1-2; 11 bases agree with TRBD1. V lost 6 bases and J lost 7; bases outside the gene matches: 10. Germline V gene lookup returns CDR1 SNHLY and CDR2 FYNNEI. The CDR3 loop spans 15 amino acids. The CDR3 region is CASRLGGQGAGGYTF. DNA of the CDR3: TGTGCCAGCAGGCTGGGAGGACAGGGGGCTGGTGGCTACACCTTC.

The V gene is TRBV6-5, the J gene TRBJ1-1; possible D gene TRBD1, 6 bases. CDR1 is MNHEY and CDR2 is SVGAGI in the germline V gene. The CDR3 consists of 13 residues. The ends were cut back, 8 bases at V and 5 bases at J, with 15 bases in the middle. The CDR3 is CASLGGRLTEAFF. The CDR3 DNA follows: TGTGCCAGCCTGGGGGGGCGATTGACTGAAGCTTTCTTT.

The chain uses TRBV20-1 and TRBJ2-7; D unresolved. V was shortened by 3 bases and J by 5 bases, with 8 bases between the two germline ends. Germline CDR1 is DFQATT and CDR2 is SNEGSKA (reference sequence). The CDR3 is 11 amino acids. The DNA for the CDR3 is TGCAGTGCTAGCCCCCCTAACGAGCAGTACTTC. It codes for CSASPPNEQYF.

The chain links TRBV5-1 to TRBJ2-3, with 7 bases fitting TRBD2. The CDR3 is 17 residues long. Germline V gene lookup returns CDR1 SGHRS and CDR2 YFSETQ. The trim removed 3 bases at V and 1 base at J, leaving 11 bases unmatched. The CDR3 region has the DNA TGCGCCAGCAGCTCTCCTGGGGAGCTAGCGGGCACAGATACGCAGTATTTT. Amino acids: CASSSPGELAGTDTQYF.

The count of this clone is one. The DNA of the CDR3 is TGCGCCAGCAGCTTCCGACTGAACACAGATACGCAGTATTTT. Its protein is CASSFRLNTDTQYF. The chain employs TRBV5-1 and TRBJ2-3; no definite D call. Germline CDR1 is SGHRS and CDR2 is YFSETQ. Trimming cost V 2 bases and J 2 bases, with 9 bases left between them. This CDR3 comprises 14 residues.

The chain joins TRBV9 to TRBJ2-5; no firm D call. The ends were cut back, 2 bases at V and 1 base at J, with 15 bases in the middle. The germline CDR1 and CDR2 sequences are SGDLS and YYNGEE. The CDR3 covers 16 residues. As DNA, the CDR3 is TGTGCCAGCAGCGTTCCTCCGACTGGTCCCCAAGAGACCCAGTACTTC. It encodes CASSVPPTGPQETQYF.

The gene calls are TRBV5-4 and TRBJ2-7; D remains unclear. Trimming removed 2 bases from V and 6 bases from J, with 12 bases in between. This CDR3 spans 13 amino acids. Germline assignment: CDR1 SGHNT and CDR2 YYREEE (reference sequence). Written as DNA, the CDR3 is TGTGCCAGCAGCTTTTGGCAGACTCCCGAGCAGTACTTC. Its translation is CASSFWQTPEQYF.

The chain recombines TRBV3-1 (or the pseudogene TRBV3-2) with TRBJ2-1, with D possibly being TRBD1 (6 bases). V shed 2 bases and J shed 4 bases, with 12 bases lying between them. From germline, CDR1 is LGHDT and CDR2 YNNKEL (reference sequence). The CDR3 length is 15 residues. The CDR3 bases are TGTGCCAGCAGCCAACCAGGGGCAACTTACAATGAGCAGTTCTTC. It specifies CASSQPGATYNEQFF.

The CDR3 loop reads CATSAEKKTSGRALITDTQYF. As DNA, the CDR3 is TGTGCCACCAGTGCCGAGAAAAAGACTAGCGGGAGGGCTTTGATTACAGATACGCAGTATTTT. The chain recombines TRBV24-1 with TRBJ2-3; 14 nucleotides agree with TRBD2. CDR3 size: 21 residues. Germline values: CDR1 KGHDR, CDR2 SFDVKD. J gave up 3 bases and V 5 bases, and 18 bases lay outside the gene matches.

V gene TRBV11-3 combines with J gene TRBJ2-3; the match to TRBD2 covers 11 bases. Germline CDR1 and CDR2: SGHNT and YENEEA. The CDR3 is 16 residues long. After removal of 5 bases from V and 0 bases from J, the junction contained 4 bases not matched to a gene. CDR3 protein: CASSQGTSGSTDTQYF. DNA of the CDR3: TGTGCCAGCAGCCAAGGGACTAGCGGTAGCACAGATACGCAGTATTTT.

V and J are TRBV15 and TRBJ2-1; D is undetermined. In germline, CDR1 is LNHNV, CDR2 YYDKDF (reference sequence). V was clipped by 5 bases and J by 3 bases, with 14 bases between them. This CDR3 is built from 15 residues. In DNA form, the CDR3 reads TGTGCCACCAGCGTAGACCAGGCCTTCTACAATGAGCAGTTCTTC. This sequence encodes CATSVDQAFYNEQFF.